Below are 19 T cell receptor beta chains sequenced from a single sample in a study of T cells in Graves' hyperthyroidism and ophthalmopathy. Template material for amplifying TCR beta CDR3 regions consisted of RNA transcripts. TCR CDR3 regions were first amplified by RT-PCR with HTBI primers. TCRdb re-analysed the multiplex PCR reads in MiXCR, keeping a single row per CDR3 protein. The sample carries under 550,000 distinct CDR3 sequences, 15% to 20% recorded once. Sequencing used blood. These receptors all come from a man between 40 and 49 years old with Graves' ophthalmopathy.

This clonotype has only a few counts. At one boundary the junction diverges from the germline segment, which might be a read error. The gene calls are TRBV7-7 and TRBJ2-3; TRBD1 matches at 10 bases. The CDR3 is made up of 15 amino acids. Germline loops: CDR1 SSHAT, CDR2 FNYEAQ (reference sequence). Written as DNA, the CDR3 is TGTGCTAGCAGCCTCCGGGACAGGGGAGCAGATACGCAGTATTTT. This codes for CASSLRDRGADTQYF.

The chain carries TRBV30 and TRBJ1-3, with D unclear. The V end lost 4 bases, the J end lost 0 bases, and 7 bases lay between the germline ends. The CDR3 contains 13 residues. Looked up from germline, CDR1 is GTSNPN and CDR2 is SVGIG (reference sequence). The CDR3 loop reads CAWIVRSGNTIYF. The CDR3 DNA sequence: TGTGCCTGGATAGTCCGCTCTGGAAACACCATATATTTT. Full variable domain (rest looked up from reference TRBV30 and TRBJ1-3): SQTIHQWPATLVQPVGSPLSLECTVEGTSNPNLYWYRQAAGRGLQLLFYSVGIGQISSEVPQNLSASRPQDRQFILSSKKLLLSDSGFYLCAWIVRSGNTIYFGEGSWLTVV.

Ten or more counts support this clonotype. The junction departs from germline at one end; a sequencing error may be responsible. The rearrangement links TRBV2 to TRBJ2-1, with 11 bases lining up with TRBD2. This CDR3 spans 15 amino acids. Germline CDR1 is SNHLY and CDR2 is FYNNEI. The CDR3 protein is CASTELAGAANEQFF. The DNA for the CDR3 is TGTGCCAGCACTGAACTAGCGGGAGCTGCCAATGAGCAGTTCTTC.

The chain couples TRBV5-4 to TRBJ2-1, with 10 bases lining up with TRBD1. Germline-derived CDR1 and CDR2 are SGHNT and YYREEE (reference sequence). This CDR3 is built from 12 residues. V lost 4 bases and J lost 15; bases outside the gene matches: 7. This chain's CDR3 is CASSLGQGRGFF. The CDR3 bases are TGTGCCAGCAGCCTGGGACAGGGGCGGGGGTTCTTC.

The rearrangement joins TRBV10-3 to TRBJ2-7, with TRBD2 identical over 8 bases. CDR1 is ENHRY, CDR2 SYGVKD, per germline. The CDR3 is 15 amino acids. V lost 0 bases to trimming and J lost 5 bases; unmatched junction nucleotides: 6. CDR3 sequence reads: CAISESKTSVHEQYF. The CDR3 region has the DNA TGTGCCATCAGTGAGTCCAAGACTAGCGTCCACGAGCAGTACTTC.

For the CDR3, the DNA is TGTGCCAGCTCACCAGGGTGGGGCGAGACCCAGTACTTC. Amino acid sequence: CASSPGWGETQYF. V gene TRBV18 combines with J gene TRBJ2-5, with D perhaps matching TRBD1 (5 bases). V was pared by 2 bases and J by 5 bases, with 9 bases between. The V gene's germline CDR1 is KGHSH and CDR2 LQKENI. The CDR3 runs 13 residues.

This clonotype has at least ten counts. The chain recombines TRBV12-3 or TRBV12-4 with TRBJ1-5; a weak D match, TRBD1 (5 bases). The CDR3 is 17 residues long. The germline V and J ends were trimmed by 4 bases and 2 bases, with 18 bases remaining between them. CDR3 in amino acids: CASSSSARGSGNQPQHF. DNA for the CDR3: TGTGCCAGCAGTTCGTCGGCGAGGGGTTCGGGCAATCAGCCCCAGCATTTT.

The genes are TRBV4-3 and TRBJ2-2; maybe TRBD1 (6 bases). CDR3 length: 15 residues. Trimming took off 2 bases at V and 5 bases at J, with 12 bases between the two ends. Germline V gives CDR1 LGHNA, CDR2 YSLEER. CDR3 loop: CASSQNRVGTGELFF. For the CDR3, the DNA is TGCGCCAGCAGCCAAAACAGGGTGGGAACCGGGGAGCTGTTTTTT.

This clonotype was picked up one time. The chain uses TRBV5-1 and TRBJ2-7, with a tentative D call TRBD2 (6 bases). V gave up 4 bases and J gave up 2 bases, with 19 bases separating them. This CDR3 comprises 16 residues. The germline CDR1 and CDR2 sequences are SGHRS and YFSETQ. The CDR3 spells CASSTPPVEGPYEQYF. CDR3 DNA: TGCGCCAGCAGCACCCCCCCGGTGGAGGGGCCCTACGAGCAGTACTTC.

V and J are TRBV16 and TRBJ2-7; TRBD1 might be the D (5 bases). The CDR3 consists of 12 residues. Germline assignment: CDR1 KGHSY and CDR2 FQNENV. V dropped 3 bases and J dropped 5 bases, with 8 bases sitting between them. In nucleotides, the CDR3 is TGTGCCAGCAGCCATGCAGGGAACGAGCAGTACTTC. It translates to CASSHAGNEQYF.

CDR3 nucleotides: TGTGCCAGCAGTACTCCGGGACAGGGAGGATATGGCTACACCTTC. It codes for CASSTPGQGGYGYTF. The chain has TRBV6-1 and TRBJ1-2; TRBD1 aligns across 9 bases. The CDR3 runs to 15 residues. Germline loops: CDR1 MNHNS, CDR2 SASEGT. V gave up 5 bases and J gave up 5 bases; unmatched junction bases: 9.

As concerns this clonotype: A read error may explain this, as a much larger clone is one base away. This CDR3 is missing its conserved last phenylalanine or tryptophan, likely due to a read error. This chain connects TRBV20-1 to TRBJ2-7; D is perhaps TRBD1 (5 bases). This CDR3 is built from 15 residues. Per germline, CDR1 DFQATT and CDR2 SNEGSKA (reference sequence). The V gene lost 0 bases and the J gene lost 1 base, with 13 bases spanning the gap. The CDR3 here is CSARDSGRGSYEQYL. CDR3 bases: TGCAGTGCTAGAGATTCAGGGCGTGGGTCCTACGAGCAGTACTTG.

The rearrangement links TRBV30 to TRBJ1-6; no clear D. Between the trimmed V and J ends, which lost 0 bases and 5 bases, there was a span of 11 bases. The germline V gene has CDR1 GTSNPN and CDR2 SVGIG (reference sequence). The CDR3 consists of 15 residues. The chain's CDR3 is CAWSVLPGDNSPLHF. In DNA form, the CDR3 reads TGTGCCTGGAGTGTACTGCCGGGAGATAATTCACCCCTCCACTTT.

The chain uses TRBV5-6 and TRBJ1-1; no clear D. Germline V lookup: CDR1 SGHDT, CDR2 YYEEEE. V dropped 3 bases and J dropped 1 base, with 7 bases sitting between them. The CDR3 covers 13 residues. The CDR3 here is CASSSYRNTEAFF. CDR3 DNA sequence: TGTGCCAGCAGCTCTTACAGGAACACTGAAGCTTTCTTT.

This clonotype was detected once. Germline is not matched at one junction end, which may reflect a read error. This chain joins TRBV7-8 and TRBJ2-7, with TRBD1 matching over 7 bases. CDR1 is SGHVS, CDR2 FQNEAQ, per germline. The CDR3 covers 16 residues. As DNA, the CDR3 is TGTGCCAGCAGCAGAGGGTTCGGGACAGCCCCCTACGAGCAGCACTTC. Encoded protein: CASSRGFGTAPYEQHF.

Only a few counts were recorded for this clonotype. The chain recombines TRBV20-1 with TRBJ1-4, with a possible D match to TRBD1 (5 bases). The V and J ends lost 5 bases and 3 bases respectively, with 13 bases between them. The germline CDR1 and CDR2 sequences are DFQATT and SNEGSKA (reference sequence). There are 14 residues in the CDR3. In nucleotides, the CDR3 is TGCAGTGCTTCGGAGGGGCTGGCTAATGAAAAACTGTTTTTT. Translating gives CSASEGLANEKLFF.

This clonotype has more than one count but fewer than ten. The V and J genes are TRBV12-5 and TRBJ2-7, with D uncertain. CDR3 size: 12 residues. Looked up from germline, CDR1 is LGHNT and CDR2 is FRNRAP. Trimming took 1 base from V and 6 from J, leaving 7 bases between them. The CDR3 DNA follows: TGTGCTAGTGGTTTGGGGGCAAGCGAGCAGTACTTC. This translates into CASGLGASEQYF.

There are many counts of this clonotype. V is TRBV3-1 and J is TRBJ1-6, with unresolved D. CDR3 length equals 17 residues. Germline V lookup: CDR1 LGHDT, CDR2 YNNKEL (reference sequence). Between the trimmed V and J ends, which lost 0 bases and 0 bases, there was a span of 9 bases. The CDR3 DNA is TGTGCCAGCAGCCAAGATGGGAGGAGCTCCTATAATTCACCCCTCCACTTT. Protein sequence: CASSQDGRSSYNSPLHF.

This clonotype has just a few counts. The chain recombines TRBV29-1 with TRBJ2-5, with a tentative D call TRBD2 (5 bases). Germline V gives CDR1 SQVTM, CDR2 ANQGSEA. The CDR3 sequence is 12 residues long. V lost 8 bases, J lost 6 bases, and 16 bases lay in between. The DNA of the CDR3 is TGCAGCTCCGGGGTAGCCCAGCAGACCCAGTACTTC. This codes for CSSGVAQQTQYF.